The rows below give T cell receptor beta chains drawn from one sample of a study of untreated major depressive disorder. Clones were read by immunoSEQ multiplex PCR, and TCRdb kept only the in-frame ones, dropping some. Of around 20,000 clones in the sample, about 93% are singletons; the top ten hold 0.25% to 0.35%. The sample comprised CD4+ T cells from PBMCs. Every receptor here comes from a man between 25 and 39 years old in good health. Both conserved end residues are part of each CDR3. A D gene is named only where the DNA matches it firmly. Only some rows state a clone size, as once, few, many or a class for expanded clones.

J gene | V gene | D gene | clone size | CDR3 DNA | CDR3 protein
TRBJ1-1 | TRBV18 | TRBD1 | . | TGTGCCAGCTCACCTGGGACAGATCGAACAACTGAAGCTTTCTTT | CASSPGTDRTTEAFF
TRBJ2-7 | TRBV7-9 | . | . | TGTGCCAGCAGCTCGACCTACGAGCAGTACTTC | CASSSTYEQYF
TRBJ2-7 | TRBV10-3 | TRBD1 | . | TGTGCCATCATGGGACAGGGGACGGGGGAATACGAGCAGTACTTC | CAIMGQGTGEYEQYF
TRBJ2-5 | TRBV5-1 | TRBD1 | . | TGCGCCAGCAGCCTGACAGGGCAGGGGGCTGAGACCCAGTACTTC | CASSLTGQGAETQYF
TRBJ2-1 | TRBV6-1 | . | . | TGTGCCAGCAGTGCGCTGGGGGGGCAAGGCTACAATGAGCAGTTCTTC | CASSALGGQGYNEQFF
TRBJ2-5 | TRBV10-3 | TRBD2 | . | TGTGCCATCAGTGAGTCGTTGGCGGGAGGTGAGACCCAGTACTTC | CAISESLAGGETQYF
TRBJ2-1 | TRBV5-1 | . | . | TGCGCCAGCACCCTGACTCCAGGAGCAGGGATTGAGCAGTTCTTC | CASTLTPGAGIEQFF
TRBJ2-7 | TRBV4-3 | TRBD2 | . | TGCGCCAGCAGCCACCGCACCGGGACTAGCAGCTCCTACGAGCAGTACTTC | CASSHRTGTSSSYEQYF
TRBJ2-3 | TRBV6-1 | TRBD1 | . | TGTGCCAGCTCGAAAGGACAGGGAAGGATGGATACGCAGTATTTT | CASSKGQGRMDTQYF
TRBJ1-1 | TRBV7-2 | . | . | TGTGCCAGCAGCTTAGTGGGGGGGGCCACTGAAGCTTTCTTT | CASSLVGGATEAFF
TRBJ2-1 | TRBV5-1 | TRBD2 | . | TGCGCCAGCAGCTCTGGGACTAGCGGGAGTCGCTATGAGCAGTTCTTC | CASSSGTSGSRYEQFF
TRBJ2-7 | TRBV4-2 | TRBD1 | . | TGTGCCAGCAGCCTCGGGACAGTCTCCTACGAGCAGTACTTC | CASSLGTVSYEQYF
TRBJ2-2 | TRBV28 | . | . | TGTGCCAGCAGTTTAGTGTTGGGAAACACCGGGGAGCTGTTTTTT | CASSLVLGNTGELFF
TRBJ1-5 | TRBV2 | . | . | TGTGCCAGCAGCAGGGAGACGAATCAGCCCCAGCATTTT | CASSRETNQPQHF
TRBJ1-1 | TRBV4-2 | . | . | TGTGCCAGCAGCCACGAAAAAGGGGGGATTGAAGCTTTCTTT | CASSHEKGGIEAFF
TRBJ2-7 | TRBV5-4 | . | . | TGTGCCAGCAGCTTATGGGGCCAGGAAATCTACGAGCAGTACTTC | CASSLWGQEIYEQYF
TRBJ1-1 | TRBV2 | TRBD1 | few | TGTGCCAGCAGGAAGATAACAGGGGGGAACACTGAAGCTTTCTTT | CASRKITGGNTEAFF
TRBJ1-2 | TRBV11-2 | TRBD1 | . | TGTGCCAGCAGCATAGGGACAGGGAATAACTATGGCTACACCTTC | CASSIGTGNNYGYTF
TRBJ1-2 | TRBV11-2 | TRBD1 | few | TGTGCCAGCAGCCTCAATAGTGGGACAGGGAATGGCTACACCTTC | CASSLNSGTGNGYTF
TRBJ2-1 | TRBV30 | . | . | TGTGCCTGGAGTGTAGGTCCCCCAGGGATCTCCTACAATGAGCAGTTCTTC | CAWSVGPPGISYNEQFF
TRBJ1-4 | TRBV6-5 | . | . | TGTGCCAGCAGCACGACCAACAGGGTTGAAAAACTGTTTTTT | CASSTTNRVEKLFF
TRBJ1-3 | TRBV6-1 | . | . | TGTGCCAGTTCGGCATCTAACTCTGGAAACACCATATATTTT | CASSASNSGNTIYF
TRBJ2-7 | TRBV29-1 | . | . | TGCAGCGTTGGCCCCAAGGGGTACGAGCAGTACTTC | CSVGPKGYEQYF
TRBJ2-2 | TRBV5-1 | . | . | TGCGCCAGCAGCTTTACGACCGGTGGCACCGGGGAGCTGTTTTTT | CASSFTTGGTGELFF
TRBJ1-1 | TRBV6-1 | TRBD1 | . | TGTGCCAGCAGTGGGAGACAGGGGGCGCCGAACACTGAAGCTTTCTTT | CASSGRQGAPNTEAFF